This T cell receptor (beta chain) was identified during a study of breast tumors, draining lymph nodes, adjacent tissues listed by TCRdb under 2016. About the study as a whole: Breast cancer patients provided tumor, adjacent nontumor tissue and axillary lymph nodes, and the study compared the TCR beta repertoires across these three sources. In human breast cancer, the study set out to evaluate how tumor, surrounding tissue and draining lymph node repertoires relate to one another and whether T cells may move between these sites.

Ends trimmed: V by 2 bases, J by 5 bases; bases unmatched to a gene: 2. The CDR3 runs 15 residues from the cysteine to the phenylalanine. The read is trimmed to its CDR3 DNA, 45 bases read in frame from base 1. As encoded in the germline V gene, CDR1 is MNHNS while CDR2 is SASEGT. The adjacent samples were made up of nontumor breast tissue around the tumor. For sequencing, an Illumina HiSeq 2000 was employed. Multiplex PCR amplification was used to build the TCR beta chain libraries. High-throughput sequencing was used to analyze the amplified TCR beta chain products. TCRdb ran its own pipeline on the public reads, namely fastp trimming at Q25 and MiXCR clone calling, and kept in-frame beta chains. Rows merge per CDR3 protein into single entries with the most common DNA and genes. Present in this sample are fewer than 15,000 distinct CDR3 sequences, about 62% of which were seen just once. About half of the sample rests with the top ten.

The paper as a whole reports these results and caveats: Rather than being directly demonstrated, the conclusion that tumor T cells originate in lymph nodes was presented as consistent with a hypothesis. T-cell repertoire diversity in tumors was found to be lower than in lymph nodes but higher than in nontumor tissue, and preferential V and J gene usage was observed. The data were judged consistent with most tumor T cells deriving from the lymph node and then expanding within tumor tissue. Tumor and nontumor tissue repertoires were significantly more similar in luminal-like than in basal-like breast cancer.

Concerning this clonotype: The antigen it binds to is not known. No base qualities exist here, and no much larger clone lies one base off it.

The specimen was tumor-adjacent breast tissue. The chain is made from TRBV6-1 and TRBJ1-6, and 8 junction bases match TRBD1. The TCR was taken from a female donor with breast cancer. Some clones in this sample may be carry-over from other donors' samples. This receptor has the CDR3 CASSERTGNNSPLHF. The DNA reads TGTGCCAGCAGTGAACGGACAGGGAATAATTCACCCCTCCACTTT.